The clone carrying this TCR beta chain was detected many times. Its antigen is currently unknown. The authors built TCR beta libraries using iRepertoire HTBI primers and Arm-PCR of CDR3 regions. From the multiplex PCR reads, TCRdb called clonotypes with MiXCR, one entry per CDR3 protein. This sample has 580,000 or so distinct CDR3 sequences, with roughly 15% found just once. This sample was taken from a study of regulatory T cells in long-lasting Graves disease. Points from the study as a whole: Persistent disease preferred TRBV28, TRBJ1-2 and TRBJ2-5; new disease, TRBV20-1 and TRBJ2-1.

From germline, CDR1 is SEHNR and CDR2 FQNEAQ (reference sequence). The CDR3 contains 16 residues. V was pared by 6 bases and J by 7 bases, with 21 bases between. This sample's time point: newly diagnosed GD, antithyroid drugs for less than 3 months. There was RNA extracted from PBMCs, and the TCR library was made from it. Investigators report Graves' disease was diagnosed under American Thyroid Association guidelines. The data were also submitted as part of a second study, on T cells in Graves' hyperthyroidism and ophthalmopathy. From that paper: Uncontrolled infections, other autoimmune diseases, pregnancy or lactation led to exclusion of patients. Blood shared most expanded thyroid clonotypes above 0.001.

The sequence was obtained from a young man with Graves disease. V and J are TRBV7-9 and TRBJ1-4; maybe TRBD1 (5 bases). The starting material was peripheral blood mononuclear cells (PBMCs), obtained at new diagnosis, from a patient treated with antithyroid drugs. CDR3 DNA: TGTGCCAGCAGTCCGGCAGGGCTCGGGAGTGGTGAAAAACTGTTTTTT. Residues: CASSPAGLGSGEKLFF.